The rows below give T cell receptor beta chains drawn from one sample of a study of cytomegalovirus exposure and HLA in healthy donors. Only in-frame clones appear in the TCRdb table, and some are missing; sequencing was by immunoSEQ multiplex PCR. The data show 150,000 to 200,000 clones, with 82% seen just once and 0.098% held by the top ten. The sample was PBMCs. The receptors come from a boy younger than 10 in good health and CMV-seronegative. The CDR3 runs from the conserved cysteine through the conserved F or W. Fields, in order: clone size, J gene, V gene, D gene, CDR3 DNA, CDR3 protein. D genes are given only for firm matches. The size of a clone is reported for some rows only, either as once, few or many, or as a class for expanded clones.

. | TRBJ2-7 | TRBV6-1 | . | TGTGCCTCCCGATCGACCGGGGAGAGAGCCTACGAGCAGTACTTC | CASRSTGERAYEQYF
. | TRBJ1-4 | TRBV2 | . | TGTGCCAGCGAAAGGATCGCGGGTGAAAAACTGTTTTTT | CASERIAGEKLFF
few | TRBJ2-7 | TRBV2 | . | TGTGCCAGCAGTGATTTCTCGGGTACTTACGAGCAGTACTTC | CASSDFSGTYEQYF
. | TRBJ2-1 | TRBV5-6 | TRBD1 | TGTGCCAGCAGTTCCGGGACAGGCACCTACAATGAGCAGTTCTTC | CASSSGTGTYNEQFF
. | TRBJ2-2 | TRBV9 | TRBD1 | TGTGCCAGCAGTCGACAGGGGATACTCGGGGAGCTGTTTTTT | CASSRQGILGELFF
. | TRBJ1-2 | TRBV19 | TRBD1 | TGTGCCAGTAGCTACAGGGGGAATTATGGCTACACCTTC | CASSYRGNYGYTF
once | TRBJ2-7 | TRBV7-2 | TRBD2 | TGTGCCAGCAGTCCCCAGACTAGCCCCTACGAGCAGTACTTC | CASSPQTSPYEQYF
. | TRBJ2-3 | TRBV4-2 | . | TGTGCCAGCAGCCAAAAGCCGAGGGAAATCGCAGATACGCAGTATTTT | CASSQKPREIADTQYF
few | TRBJ1-2 | TRBV5-4 | . | TGTGCCAGCAGTTACCTAACAGGGCCGTACGGCTACACCTTC | CASSYLTGPYGYTF
. | TRBJ1-2 | TRBV4-1 | TRBD1 | TGCGCCAGCAGCCGTCACCCCGGACAGGGACCACCTTATGGCTACACCTTC | CASSRHPGQGPPYGYTF
. | TRBJ1-2 | TRBV6-5 | TRBD1 | TGTGCCAGCAGTTACGGCAGGGGGCGTAGAGGCTACACCTTC | CASSYGRGRRGYTF
. | TRBJ1-2 | TRBV7-9 | . | TGTTCCAGCAGCTTATATACAGACTATGGCTACACCTTC | CSSSLYTDYGYTF
. | TRBJ1-5 | TRBV18 | . | TGTGCCAGCTCGGCGGGCACTAATCAGCCCCAGCATTTT | CASSAGTNQPQHF
. | TRBJ2-2 | TRBV7-2 | . | TGTGCCAGCAGCCGAAACGCGGGGCCTAACACCGGGGAGCTGTTTTTT | CASSRNAGPNTGELFF
few | TRBJ1-1 | TRBV27 | . | TGTGCCAGCAGTCCGGGACAAATCTTGAACACTGAAGCTTTCTTT | CASSPGQILNTEAFF
. | TRBJ1-1 | TRBV30 | . | TGTGCCTGGAGTGTATACGGCGTCCCTAGCAACACTGAAGCTTTCTTT | CAWSVYGVPSNTEAFF
. | TRBJ2-7 | TRBV10-3 | . | TGTGCCATCAGTGGACAGACCTACGAGCAGTACTTC | CAISGQTYEQYF
. | TRBJ2-3 | TRBV6-5 | TRBD1 | TGTGCCAGCAGTGACAGGGTAATCACAGATACGCAGTATTTT | CASSDRVITDTQYF
. | TRBJ1-2 | TRBV19 | . | TGTGCCAGTAGTATTGGGCAGGGGCATGGCTACACCTTC | CASSIGQGHGYTF
. | TRBJ1-1 | TRBV6-5 | . | TGTGCCAGCAGTCTTCATCCTAGGCGGGAGGAAGCTTTCTTT | CASSLHPRREEAFF
. | TRBJ2-1 | TRBV4-3 | . | TGCGCCAGCAGCCAAGATGACGGGGGGCCTTACAATGAGCAGTTCTTC | CASSQDDGGPYNEQFF
. | TRBJ2-6 | TRBV5-4 | . | TGTGCCAGCAGCTTGAGAGCTGGGGCCAACGGCCTGACTTTC | CASSLRAGANGLTF
. | TRBJ1-1 | TRBV7-2 | TRBD1 | TGTGCCAGCAGCCTCCGGGACAGGGACACTGAAGCTTTCTTT | CASSLRDRDTEAFF
. | TRBJ2-2 | TRBV7-3 | TRBD1 | TGTGCCAGCAGCCAAAAACCGGGACAGGGAACCGGGGAGCTGTTTTTT | CASSQKPGQGTGELFF
. | TRBJ1-2 | TRBV19 | TRBD1 | TGTGCCAGTACCGCCGACAGGGGGCTAACTAACTATGGCTACACCTTC | CASTADRGLTNYGYTF
. | TRBJ1-1 | TRBV19 | TRBD1 | TGTGCCAGTAGTACAGCAGGGGGCTCCACCCACACTGAAGCTTTCTTT | CASSTAGGSTHTEAFF
few | TRBJ1-2 | TRBV6-5 | . | TGTGCCAGCAGTTACGTGGGGCGGTTCGGTGGCTACACCTTC | CASSYVGRFGGYTF
. | TRBJ1-6 | TRBV5-1 | . | TGCGCCAGCAGTCCGGTAGGGGCCGATTCACCCCTCCACTTT | CASSPVGADSPLHF
. | TRBJ1-1 | TRBV11-3 | TRBD1 | TGTGCCAGCGGACAGGGAACGAACACTGAAGCTTTCTTT | CASGQGTNTEAFF
few | TRBJ2-3 | TRBV7-9 | . | TGTGCCAGCAGTCAGATCACCCATACGCAGTATTTT | CASSQITHTQYF
. | TRBJ1-3 | TRBV15 | . | TGTGCCACCAGCAGAGATCAGGGAAACACCATATATTTT | CATSRDQGNTIYF
. | TRBJ1-3 | TRBV6-1 | . | TGTGCCAGCAGTGAAATTGCTATCCCCTCTGGAAACACCATATATTTT | CASSEIAIPSGNTIYF
. | TRBJ1-4 | TRBV6-5 | . | TGTGCCAGCAGTTACCGCAGGGGCACGGTGTTGTTTTTT | CASSYRRGTVLFF
. | TRBJ2-1 | TRBV5-4 | . | TGTGCCAGCAGCCTACCCGCCGGGAGTGAGCAGTTCTTC | CASSLPAGSEQFF
. | TRBJ2-2 | TRBV7-2 | . | TGTGCCAGCAGCTTCGTCGATCGGGTCGGGGAGCTGTTTTTT | CASSFVDRVGELFF
. | TRBJ1-5 | TRBV2 | TRBD1 | TGTGCCAGCAGCCCACAGGGGCTGGGGCAGCCCCAGCATTTT | CASSPQGLGQPQHF
. | TRBJ1-5 | TRBV21-1 | . | TGTGCCAGCAAAACCGACAGGGCGGGTCAGCCCCAGCATTTT | CASKTDRAGQPQHF
few | TRBJ1-3 | TRBV11-2 | . | TGTGCCAGCAGCCCTGGGACATTAGCTGGAAACACCATATATTTT | CASSPGTLAGNTIYF
. | TRBJ2-3 | TRBV9 | TRBD2 | TGTGCCAGCAGCGACGCGGGGGGGACCACAGATACGCAGTATTTT | CASSDAGGTTDTQYF
few | TRBJ2-3 | TRBV2 | TRBD2 | TGTGCCAGCAGTGTTAGACTAGCGGGAGATACGCAGTATTTT | CASSVRLAGDTQYF
. | TRBJ2-1 | TRBV19 | . | TGTGCCAGTAGTATGACCCAGCGGCCCTACAATGAGCAGTTCTTC | CASSMTQRPYNEQFF
. | TRBJ2-7 | TRBV5-1 | . | TGCGCCAGCAGCTTGGATGGCGGCTCCTACGAGCAGTACTTC | CASSLDGGSYEQYF
few | TRBJ1-2 | TRBV27 | TRBD1 | TGTGCCAGCAGTTCTGGGACAGGGGTTTGGGGCTACACCTTC | CASSSGTGVWGYTF
. | TRBJ2-1 | TRBV11-2 | TRBD2 | TGTGCCAGCAGCACGGGACTAGCGAGCTACAATGAGCAGTTCTTC | CASSTGLASYNEQFF
. | TRBJ1-5 | TRBV5-8 | . | TGTGCCAGCAGCTTTGGACAGAGGGTTTATCAGCCCCAGCATTTT | CASSFGQRVYQPQHF
. | TRBJ2-5 | TRBV5-1 | TRBD2 | TGCGCCAGCAGCTTGAACCCAGCGGGGGGGCTAGAGACCCAGTACTTC | CASSLNPAGGLETQYF
once | TRBJ2-5 | TRBV18 | . | TGTGCCAGCTCACCGCATTCGGGGAACCAAGAGACCCAGTACTTC | CASSPHSGNQETQYF
few | TRBJ1-4 | TRBV5-6 | . | TGTGCCAGCAGCATGGGACTGGGTAATGAAAAACTGTTTTTT | CASSMGLGNEKLFF
few | TRBJ2-1 | TRBV6-6 | TRBD2 | TGTGCCAGCAGCGACTTCCCGTTTAGCGGGAATGAGCAGTTCTTC | CASSDFPFSGNEQFF
. | TRBJ2-7 | TRBV4-3 | TRBD2 | TGCGCCAGCAGCCAAGTGTACGGGGGGGCCAGCGAGCAGTACTTC | CASSQVYGGASEQYF
. | TRBJ1-2 | TRBV6-5 | . | TGTGCCACCAGGGTCGGAGAGCGGGGCGGCTACACCTTC | CATRVGERGGYTF
. | TRBJ2-3 | TRBV5-1 | . | TGCGCCAGCAGCTTGGCGGGGGTTAGCACAGATACGCAGTATTTT | CASSLAGVSTDTQYF
. | TRBJ2-3 | TRBV7-8 | . | TGTGCCAGCAGCTTAGGGAGGACGCAGTATTTT | CASSLGRTQYF
few | TRBJ1-1 | TRBV27 | TRBD1 | TGTGCCAGCAGTCAGGGGGCAAGGTTCACTGAAGCTTTCTTT | CASSQGARFTEAFF
. | TRBJ1-2 | TRBV9 | TRBD1 | TGTGCCAGCAGCGTAGCGCCAGGGGGCTATGGCTACACCTTC | CASSVAPGGYGYTF